This TCR beta chain is from a study of T cells of healthy individuals. J lost 3 bases, V lost 2 bases, and 3 bases had no gene match. Germline loops: CDR1 MNHNY, CDR2 SVGAGI (reference sequence). The CDR3 length is 15 residues. TCRdb re-called the 5' RACE reads with MiXCR, one entry per CDR3 protein. The sample has about 40,000 distinct CDR3 sequences, more than 4.5% seen once. J is TRBJ2-3 and V is TRBV6-6, with 9 bases fitting TRBD1. This receptor was identified in a human donor in good health. The CDR3 DNA sequence: TGTGCCAGCAGTTACGGGGGGACAGGGACAGATACGCAGTATTTT. The encoded protein is CASSYGGTGTDTQYF.